This TCR beta chain appears in the sequencing data of a study of Ad26.COV2.S vaccination and SARS-CoV-2 variants. TCRdb keeps only in-frame clones here, not all; method: immunoSEQ multiplex PCR. The table has hundreds of thousands of clones, 80% to 90% seen once. Described treatment: roughly 19 received Ad26.COV2.S at low or high dose, single or two shots; several received placebo; per-sample allocation not given. Collection of samples fell on day 63 after the first vaccine or placebo injection. As for this clone: Other DNA sequences in this specimen translate into the identical CDR3.

The clonotype originates from a person between 18 and 59 years old who received the Ad26.COV2.S COVID-19 vaccine or a placebo. The source was peripheral blood, collected in a trial of Ad26.COV2.S vaccine versus placebo.

CDR3 nucleotide sequence: TGTGCCAGCAGCTTAGGTGGGGCCACAGATACGCAGTATTTT. Amino acid sequence: CASSLGGATDTQYF. This chain connects TRBV7-9 to TRBJ2-3, with D possibly being TRBD1 (5 bases). The CDR3 spans 14 residues. Trimming took off 1 base at V and 2 bases at J, with 7 bases between the two ends. Germline V gene sequence: CDR1 SEHNR, CDR2 FQNEAQ (reference sequence).